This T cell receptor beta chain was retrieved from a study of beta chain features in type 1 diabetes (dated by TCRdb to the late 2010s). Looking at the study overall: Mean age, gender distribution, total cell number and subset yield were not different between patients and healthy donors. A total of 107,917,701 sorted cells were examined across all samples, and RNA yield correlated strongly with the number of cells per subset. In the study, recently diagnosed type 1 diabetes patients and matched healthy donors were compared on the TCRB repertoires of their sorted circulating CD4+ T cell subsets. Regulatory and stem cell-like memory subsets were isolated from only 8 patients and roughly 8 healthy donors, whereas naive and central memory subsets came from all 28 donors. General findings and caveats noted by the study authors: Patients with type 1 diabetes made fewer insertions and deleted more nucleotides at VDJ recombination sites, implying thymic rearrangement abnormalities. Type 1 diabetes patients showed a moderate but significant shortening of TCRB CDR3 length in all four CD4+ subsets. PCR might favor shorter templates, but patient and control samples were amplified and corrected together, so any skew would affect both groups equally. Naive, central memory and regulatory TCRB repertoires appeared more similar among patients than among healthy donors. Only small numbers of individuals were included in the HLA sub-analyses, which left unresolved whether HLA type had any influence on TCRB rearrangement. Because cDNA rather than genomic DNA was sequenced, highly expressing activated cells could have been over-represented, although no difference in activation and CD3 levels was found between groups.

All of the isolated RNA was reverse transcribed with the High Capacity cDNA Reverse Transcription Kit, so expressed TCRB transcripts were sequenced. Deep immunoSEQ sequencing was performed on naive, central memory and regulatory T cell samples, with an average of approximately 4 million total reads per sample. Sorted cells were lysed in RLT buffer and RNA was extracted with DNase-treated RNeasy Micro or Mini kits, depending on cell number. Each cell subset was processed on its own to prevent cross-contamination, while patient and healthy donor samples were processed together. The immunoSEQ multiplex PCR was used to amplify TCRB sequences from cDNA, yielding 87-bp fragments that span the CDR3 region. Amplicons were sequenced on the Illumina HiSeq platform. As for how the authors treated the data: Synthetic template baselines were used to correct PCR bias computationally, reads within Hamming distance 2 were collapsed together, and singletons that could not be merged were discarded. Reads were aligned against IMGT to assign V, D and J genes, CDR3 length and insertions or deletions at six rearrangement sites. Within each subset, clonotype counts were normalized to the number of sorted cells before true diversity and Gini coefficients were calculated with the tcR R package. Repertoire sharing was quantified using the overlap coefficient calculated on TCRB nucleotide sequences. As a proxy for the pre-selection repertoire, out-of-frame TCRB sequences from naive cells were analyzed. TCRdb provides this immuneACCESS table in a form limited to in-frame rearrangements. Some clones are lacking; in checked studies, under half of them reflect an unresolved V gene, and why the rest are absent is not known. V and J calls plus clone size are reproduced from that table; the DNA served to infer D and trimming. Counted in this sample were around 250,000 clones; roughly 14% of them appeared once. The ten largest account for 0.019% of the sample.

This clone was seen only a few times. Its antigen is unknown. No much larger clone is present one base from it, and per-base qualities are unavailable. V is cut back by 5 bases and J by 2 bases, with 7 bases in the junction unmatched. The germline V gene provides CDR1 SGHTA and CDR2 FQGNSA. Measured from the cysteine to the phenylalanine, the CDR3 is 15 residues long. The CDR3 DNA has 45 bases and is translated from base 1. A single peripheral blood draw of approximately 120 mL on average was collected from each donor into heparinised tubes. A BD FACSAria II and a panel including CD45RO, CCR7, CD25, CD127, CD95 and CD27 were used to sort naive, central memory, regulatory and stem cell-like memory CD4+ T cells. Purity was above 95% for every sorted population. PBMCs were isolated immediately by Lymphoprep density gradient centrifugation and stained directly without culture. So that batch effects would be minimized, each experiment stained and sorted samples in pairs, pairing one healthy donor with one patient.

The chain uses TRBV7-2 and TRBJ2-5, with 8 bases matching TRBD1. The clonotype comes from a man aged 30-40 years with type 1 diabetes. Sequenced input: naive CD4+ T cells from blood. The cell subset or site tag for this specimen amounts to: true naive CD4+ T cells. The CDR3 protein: CASSRGQVVQETQYF. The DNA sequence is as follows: TGTGCCAGCAGCCGGGGACAGGTCGTACAAGAGACCCAGTACTTC.